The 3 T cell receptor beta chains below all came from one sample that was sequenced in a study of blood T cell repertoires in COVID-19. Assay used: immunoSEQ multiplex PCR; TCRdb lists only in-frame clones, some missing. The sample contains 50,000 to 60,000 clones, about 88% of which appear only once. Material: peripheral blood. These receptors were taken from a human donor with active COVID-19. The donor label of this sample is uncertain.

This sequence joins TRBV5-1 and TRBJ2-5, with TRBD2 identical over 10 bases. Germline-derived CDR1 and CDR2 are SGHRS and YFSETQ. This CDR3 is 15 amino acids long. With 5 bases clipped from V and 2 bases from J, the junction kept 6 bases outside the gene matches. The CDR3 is CASRQQAGGQETQYF. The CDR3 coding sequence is TGCGCCAGCAGGCAGCAAGCGGGGGGGCAAGAGACCCAGTACTTC.

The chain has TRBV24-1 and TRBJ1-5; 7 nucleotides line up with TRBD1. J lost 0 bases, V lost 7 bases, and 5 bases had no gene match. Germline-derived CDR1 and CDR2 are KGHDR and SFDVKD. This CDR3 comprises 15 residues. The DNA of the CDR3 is TGTGCCACCAGCGTTACAGGGGATAGCAATCAGCCCCAGCATTTT. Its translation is CATSVTGDSNQPQHF.

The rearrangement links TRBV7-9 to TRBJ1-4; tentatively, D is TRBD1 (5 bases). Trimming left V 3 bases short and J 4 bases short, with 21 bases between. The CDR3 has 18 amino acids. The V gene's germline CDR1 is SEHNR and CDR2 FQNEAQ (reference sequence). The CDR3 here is CASSFSRVTLLNNEKLFF. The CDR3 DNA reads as TGTGCCAGCAGCTTCAGCAGGGTTACCCTCCTGAATAATGAAAAACTGTTTTTT.